This paragraph reports one TCR beta chain. Its antigen is undetermined. The data were taken from a study of post-analysis software for immune sequencing data. About the study: Recorded subtypes: relapsing-remitting, secondary progressive, progressive-relapsing; some patients unannotated.

Researchers reported that TCR beta cDNA libraries carried unique molecular identifiers. TCRdb re-called the PCR reads through MiXCR, storing one row per CDR3 protein. The sample carries about 770,000 distinct CDR3 sequences, just over 45% recorded once. Findings of the study overall: Strong co-clustering by F measure was evident for samples that had been prepared in the same batch. Five TRBV segments, including TRBV5-6, TRBV5-1 and TRBV20-1, were more frequent in patients than controls. Multiple sclerosis was associated with a significant reduction in normalized Chao1 diversity relative to controls.

Between the trimmed V and J ends, which lost 7 bases and 4 bases, there was a span of 11 bases. CDR3 size: 12 residues. Germline V gives CDR1 MNHNS, CDR2 SASEGT. This receptor was obtained from a girl aged 5 to 17 with multiple sclerosis. The chain couples TRBV6-1 to TRBJ2-7; maybe TRBD2 (5 bases). Sample: blood. CDR3 protein: CASTQSGYEQYF. The DNA of the CDR3 is TGTGCCAGCACCCAATCGGGGTACGAGCAGTACTTC.